This T cell receptor (beta chain) comes out of a study of blood T cell repertoires in COVID-19. Profiled with immunoSEQ multiplex PCR; TCRdb holds only in-frame clones, not every one. The sample contains 97,000 or so clones, roughly 86% of which appear only once. The CDR3 length is 13 residues. Trimming took 3 bases from V and 6 from J, leaving 12 bases between them. Sequenced input: peripheral blood. The sequence came from a man between 35 and 55 years old with active or convalescent COVID-19. This rearrangement joins TRBV12-3 or TRBV12-4 to TRBJ2-7; D is perhaps TRBD1 (6 bases). CDR3 nucleotide sequence: TGTGCCAGCAGTTTTCAGGGGCCAGGCGAGCAGTACTTC. This sequence encodes CASSFQGPGEQYF.